The present T cell receptor (beta chain) was sequenced within a study of T cell responses to AZD1222 COVID-19 vaccine. The CDR3 has 15 amino acids. Per germline, CDR1 SGHTA and CDR2 FQGTGA. V gave up 3 bases and J gave up 8 bases; unmatched junction bases: 7. Produced via immunoSEQ multiplex PCR; TCRdb's table is partial and in-frame only. The sample consists of 100,000 or so clones, around 86% of them appearing once. Findings and limits, study-wide: The donor group comprised mostly white British people and more females; the analysis possibly underestimated clonal diversity.

Worth noting for this clone: Its antigen remains unidentified.

The chain carries TRBV7-3 and TRBJ1-6, with 7 bases aligning to TRBD1. This TCR came from an adult in good health. The sample consisted of peripheral blood, taken on day 0 of AZD1222 vaccination. CDR3 residues: CASSFAGGRDSPLHF. In nucleotides, the CDR3 is TGTGCCAGCAGCTTTGCAGGGGGACGAGATTCACCCCTCCACTTT.